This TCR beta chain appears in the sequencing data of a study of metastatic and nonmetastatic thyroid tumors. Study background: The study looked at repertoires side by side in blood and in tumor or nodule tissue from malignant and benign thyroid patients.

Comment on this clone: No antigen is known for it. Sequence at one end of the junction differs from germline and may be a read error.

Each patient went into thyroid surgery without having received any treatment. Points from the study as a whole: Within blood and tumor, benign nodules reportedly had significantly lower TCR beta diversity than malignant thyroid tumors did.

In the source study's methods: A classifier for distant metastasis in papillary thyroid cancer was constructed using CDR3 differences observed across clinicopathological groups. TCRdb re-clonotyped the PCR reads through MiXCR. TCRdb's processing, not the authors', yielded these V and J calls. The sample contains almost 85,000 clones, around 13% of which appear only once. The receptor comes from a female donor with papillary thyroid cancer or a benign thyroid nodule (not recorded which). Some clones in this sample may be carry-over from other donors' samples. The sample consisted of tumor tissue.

CDR3 DNA sequence: TGTGCCAGCTCACCCGGACAGGGGGCAGGATTCAATGAGCAGTCCTTC. Protein sequence: CASSPGQGAGFNEQSF. The rearrangement joins TRBV18 to TRBJ2-1, with TRBD1 identical over 11 bases. Germline V gives CDR1 KGHSH, CDR2 LQKENI. The CDR3 sequence is 16 residues long. Full variable domain (missing parts from reference TRBV18 and TRBJ2-1): NAGVMQNPRHLVRRRGQEARLRCSPMKGHSHVYWYRQLPEEGLKFMVYLQKENIIDESGMPKERFSAEFPKEGPSILRIQQVVRGDSAAYFCASSPGQGAGFNEQSFGPGTRLTVL.